Sequencing of this T cell receptor beta chain was carried out in a study of blood T cell repertoires in COVID-19 (TCRdb year 2020). In the study overall: Samples covering the acute and convalescent phases of COVID-19 were provided by collaborators in the United States, Italy and Spain. The prospective study material was composed of cDNA or gDNA derived from T cells, B-cell-depleted T cells, or PBMCs. Deeply sampled blood TCRbeta repertoires from subjects exposed to, actively infected with, or recovered from COVID-19 were included in the dataset. The repertoires were released in a freely available public database intended as a resource for research on the immune response to SARS-CoV-2. The samples were drawn from two sources: the first 160 participants of the ongoing ImmuneRACE study, and over 1,000 subjects contributed by 6 global collaborators. The sample metadata nearly always contained a de-identified subject ID, COVID-19 status, age in years and sex. Where available, HLA class I and class II types were taken from metadata supplied by the sample provider and were not determined by assay-based typing.

The immunoSEQ Assay, a bias-controlled multiplex PCR, was used to amplify TCRbeta CDR3 regions from genomic DNA. In the paper's pipeline: The number of nucleated cells in each sample was estimated from the amplification of reference gene primers within the assay. To quantify the absolute abundance of each unique TCRbeta CDR3 rearrangement, sequence reads were collapsed and filtered. Productive Simpson clonality was computed per sample as the square root of Simpson's diversity index over productive rearrangements. Held by TCRdb, this immuneACCESS table contains in-frame sequences only and omits some clones. Under half of the omission traces to an unresolved V gene where checked; the cause of the rest is unknown. V, J and clone size are those of that table, while D and trimming were read from the DNA. This sample gives more than 40,000 clones in total; approximately 88% of them show up just once. The biggest ten clones account for about 4.2% of the sample.

What the research found in general, with its limitations: The quantity of clinical and demographic metadata differed by source and by participant and was supplied without curation.

The germline V gene gives CDR1 as MNHNS and CDR2 as SASEGT. V is reduced by 2 bases and J by 6 bases, leaving a spacing of 7 bases between them. The CDR3 sequence holds 13 residues, the cysteine and phenylalanine included. Only the CDR3 portion is preserved as DNA: 39 bases, with reading frame beginning at the first base. Whole blood was collected in K2EDTA tubes by collaborating institutions according to the institutions' own protocols. Collaborator samples were shipped for TCRbeta analysis as frozen whole blood, isolated PBMCs, or DNA extracted from either sample type. Remarks on this clone: No antigen is known for it. Nothing much larger sits one base from this clone, and base qualities are not available.

The sequenced sample was peripheral blood. Recombination joined TRBV6-1 with TRBJ1-4; the D segment cannot be called with confidence. The source is a man in his fifties with active COVID-19. The sequenced DNA is TGTGCCAGCAGTGAACCGGGTTATGAAAAACTGTTTTTT. Its coded protein is CASSEPGYEKLFF.